The present T cell receptor (beta chain) was sequenced within a study of blood T cell repertoires in COVID-19. Study as a whole: Samples representing acute and convalescent COVID-19 were sourced from the United States, Italy and Spain. PBMCs, B-cell-depleted T cells, or T cells provided the cDNA or gDNA that made up the material.

This CDR3 has 14 residues. Germline CDR1 and CDR2: KGHSH and LQKENI. Losses at the gene ends were 2 bases for V and 4 bases for J; bases not matched to a gene: 5. Original processing methods: It was from reference gene primer amplification that nucleated cell counts were estimated. The protocol was immunoSEQ multiplex PCR, while the TCRdb copy is restricted to in-frame clones and leaves out a portion. The V and J calls and clone size are taken from that table; D and trimming were inferred from the DNA. Among under 45,000 clones, approximately 88% were seen once, and the ten largest hold roughly 9.8%.

The J gene is TRBJ2-7, the V gene TRBV18, with TRBD2 matching 7 bases. The receptor was derived from a human donor in a cohort sampled during active COVID-19. Sequencing was done on a sample of peripheral blood. The CDR3 nucleotides are TGTGCCAGCTCACCAGGCGGGAGATGGTACGAGCAGTACTTC. Protein: CASSPGGRWYEQYF.